This TCR beta chain was sequenced in a study of vaccination and CD4 T cells after COVID-19. This clonotype is labeled medium-sized. Its target is not known. Stated treatment: 10-day PBMC culture with coronavirus spike peptide pools or control peptides (ViraFEST assay). The CDR3 length is 13 residues. V lost 8 bases and J 4 bases, leaving 14 bases between the germline ends. Germline V gives CDR1 MNHNS, CDR2 SASEGT. The Oncomine TCR Beta short-read assay generated sequence data from the DNA of cultured CD4+ T cells. A single record per CDR3 protein comes from TCRdb applying MiXCR to the PCR reads. The sample consists of some 10,000 distinct CDR3 sequences, roughly 28% of them appearing once.

Sequenced input: CD4+ T cells from blood, cultured in vitro. This TCR derives from a human donor who had recovered from COVID-19. V is TRBV6-1 and J is TRBJ1-2, with D tentatively TRBD1 (6 bases). CDR3 loop: CASHGGPGYGYTF. The DNA of the CDR3 is TGTGCCAGCCACGGGGGGCCAGGCTATGGCTACACCTTC.